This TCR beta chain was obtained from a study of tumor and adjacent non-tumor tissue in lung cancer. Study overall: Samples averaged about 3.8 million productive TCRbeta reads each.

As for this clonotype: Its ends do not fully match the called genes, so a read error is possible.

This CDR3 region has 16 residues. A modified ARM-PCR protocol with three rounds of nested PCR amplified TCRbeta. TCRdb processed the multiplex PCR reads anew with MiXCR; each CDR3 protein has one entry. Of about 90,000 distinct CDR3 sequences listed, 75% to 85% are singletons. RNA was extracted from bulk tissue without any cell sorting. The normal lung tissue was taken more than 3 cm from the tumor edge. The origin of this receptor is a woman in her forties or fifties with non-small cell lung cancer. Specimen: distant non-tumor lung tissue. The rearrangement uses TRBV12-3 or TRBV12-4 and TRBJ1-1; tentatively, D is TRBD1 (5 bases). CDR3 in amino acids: CASSPGGPGGNTEASF. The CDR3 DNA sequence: TGTGCCAGCAGTCCCGGGGGACCAGGAGGCAACACTGAAGCTTCCTTT.